This entry lists 9 T cell receptor beta chains sequenced from one sample in a study of shared clonotypes between healthy human individuals. Assay: immunoSEQ multiplex PCR; the TCRdb copy retains only in-frame clones and omits some. The sample has about half a million clones, less than 85% seen once. Sequencing input: PBMCs. These receptors came from a woman in her 40s in good health. Some clones in this sample may be carry-over from other donors' samples.

The V gene is TRBV15, the J gene TRBJ1-1, with 7 positions matching TRBD1. Per the germline V gene, CDR1 is LNHNV and CDR2 is YYDKDF (reference sequence). V dropped 0 bases and J dropped 8; count of bases not matched to a gene: 9. This CDR3 comprises 15 residues. The CDR3: CATSRDRSAGGEAFF. CDR3 DNA: TGTGCCACCAGCAGAGATCGGAGTGCAGGGGGAGAAGCTTTCTTT. Together with reference TRBV15 and TRBJ1-1, the CDR3 gives the full variable domain: DAMVIQNPRYQVTQFGKPVTLSCSQTLNHNVMYWYQQKSSQAPKLLFHYYDKDFNNEADTPDNFQSRRPNTSFCFLDIRSPGLGDTAMYLCATSRDRSAGGEAFFGQGTRLTVV.

This clone was recorded many times. The rearrangement joins TRBV5-6 to TRBJ2-2; D not certain. V lost 0 bases, J lost 6 bases, and 6 bases lay in between. This CDR3 has 13 amino acids. Germline values: CDR1 SGHDT, CDR2 YYEEEE. CDR3 protein: CASSLEGSGELFF. DNA for the CDR3: TGTGCCAGCAGCTTGGAAGGGTCCGGGGAGCTGTTTTTT.

This chain joins TRBV6-5 and TRBJ1-6, with TRBD1 as a possible D gene (5 bases). The germline CDR1 and CDR2 sequences are MNHEY and SVGAGI. This CDR3 contains 14 residues. Trimming removed 8 bases at V and 8 bases at J, with 16 bases between. This CDR3 is CASSLLGGDSPLHF. In DNA, the CDR3 is TGTGCCAGCTCCTTACTGGGGGGTGATTCACCCCTCCACTTT.

V gene TRBV7-2 combines with J gene TRBJ2-1; no clear D. CDR1 SGHTA and CDR2 FQGNSA come from the germline V gene. This CDR3 is built from 15 residues. V was trimmed by 5 bases and J by 6 bases, leaving 17 bases between them. CDR3 in DNA: TGTGCCAGCAGCCCCCGAGCCCCCCAATTCAATGAGCAGTTCTTC. It specifies CASSPRAPQFNEQFF.

V and J are TRBV28 and TRBJ2-7, with 9 bases fitting TRBD1. The CDR3 is made up of 16 amino acids. Losses at the gene ends were 4 bases for V and 3 bases for J; bases not matched to a gene: 10. Germline-derived CDR1 and CDR2 are MDHEN and SYDVKM. CDR3 nucleotides: TGTGCCAGCAGTTCGCACGCGGGACAGGGACGCTACGAGCAGTACTTC. This encodes CASSSHAGQGRYEQYF.

The genes are TRBV5-1 and TRBJ2-5; D is undetermined. The CDR3 loop spans 13 amino acids. V was pared by 0 bases and J by 4 bases, with 7 bases between. The germline gives CDR1 SGHRS, CDR2 YFSETQ. Here the CDR3 reads CASSLGLLETQYF. CDR3 nucleotide sequence: TGCGCCAGCAGCTTGGGCCTTTTAGAGACCCAGTACTTC.

The chain links TRBV27 to TRBJ2-3, with TRBD2 matching 8 bases. V lost 6 bases and J lost 1; bases outside the gene matches: 3. Germline CDR1 reads MNHEY; CDR2 reads SMNVEV (reference sequence). The CDR3 has 14 residues. In nucleotides, the CDR3 is TGTGCCAGCAGAGGACTAGCTGGCACAGATACGCAGTATTTT. Translated, it gives CASRGLAGTDTQYF.

The chain links TRBV11-2 to TRBJ1-2; D possibly corresponds to TRBD1 (5 bases). Germline-derived CDR1 and CDR2 are SGHAT and FQNNGV. The CDR3 length is 15 residues. Trimming shortened V by 5 bases and J by 1 base, and 14 bases separated the two germline ends. CDR3 protein: CASSRDRLSNYGYTF. As DNA, the CDR3 is TGTGCCAGCAGCCGCGACAGACTAAGTAACTATGGCTACACCTTC.

The V and J genes are TRBV28 and TRBJ1-5; maybe TRBD1 (6 bases). There are 13 residues in the CDR3. Trimming removed 10 bases from V and 6 bases from J, with 16 bases in between. Per the germline V gene, CDR1 is MDHEN and CDR2 is SYDVKM. The CDR3 loop reads CATWGGASQPQHF. The CDR3 region has the DNA TGTGCCACCTGGGGGGGGGCCTCTCAGCCCCAGCATTTT.